These T cell receptor beta chains were read from a single sample in a study of blood T cell repertoires in COVID-19. The method was immunoSEQ multiplex PCR; TCRdb's version includes in-frame clones alone and lacks a portion of them. Altogether around 270,000 clones are present, around 85% being singletons, with the ten largest covering 0.87%. The sample taken for sequencing was peripheral blood. The receptor set was obtained from a human donor with COVID-19, enrolled during active disease. The donor label of this sample is uncertain. The CDR3 runs from the conserved cysteine through the conserved F or W.

>TRBJ1-2|TRBV7-9
CASSSDSGYGYTF
>TRBJ1-6|TRBV7-2
CASSQDRTSYNSPLHF
>TRBJ2-7|TRBV19
CASTDPGLGAYEQYF
>TRBJ1-2|TRBV30
CAWSVGEAGYTF
>TRBJ2-5|TRBV28
CASSFGAGKQETQYF
>TRBJ1-5|TRBV28
CASSSGSRGSNQPQHF
>TRBJ2-7|TRBV28
CASTSGYRGQYF
>TRBJ2-1|TRBV2
CASMQQYNEQFF
>TRBJ2-1|TRBV5-8
CASPSVWREGIYNEQFF
>TRBJ2-2|TRBV4-2
CASSQDNMGGGRTGELFF
>TRBJ2-1|TRBV10-3
CAISPGLAGVEQFF
>TRBJ1-1|TRBV3-1/TRBV3-2
CASSRDRGLTEAFF
>TRBJ2-7|TRBV6-5
CASSYSAGTTYEQYF
>TRBJ1-5|TRBV6-5
CASRGTGVGNQPQHF
>TRBJ2-7|TRBV28
CASSWLELAGEQYF
>TRBJ2-7|TRBV18
CASSLDQGTEQYF
>TRBJ1-1|TRBV28
CASSSIRQSEAFF
>TRBJ1-1|TRBV29-1
CSVEGQGNTEAFF
>TRBJ2-1|TRBV11-2
CASSFRGSGYSYNEQFF
>TRBJ1-2|TRBV27
CASSSLTGGVGYTF
>TRBJ1-1|TRBV6-5
CASSRTSRTDTEAFF
>TRBJ1-4|TRBV27
CASSLGTGGKEKLFF
>TRBJ2-7|TRBV25-1
CASSESRLAGGVTYEQYF
>TRBJ2-1|TRBV11-2
CASSSSGFSSYNEQFF
>TRBJ1-2|TRBV11-2
CASSPAGGGQRVSTF
>TRBJ2-1|TRBV7-9
CASSLRETSGRPYNEQFF
>TRBJ2-1|TRBV6-2/TRBV6-3
CASSPVWGELHEQFF
>TRBJ2-3|TRBV28
CASSFQIAGPDTQYF
>TRBJ2-7|TRBV10-3
CAISEGLAGGLTYEQYF